The sequence of this T cell receptor beta chain was determined in a study of blood T cell repertoires in COVID-19. For the study at large: Both acute and convalescent COVID-19 samples were obtained from the United States, Italy and Spain.

The table came from immunoSEQ multiplex PCR; TCRdb's copy has only in-frame clones and leaves some out. The sample holds 200,000 to 300,000 clones, about 79% seen once. After removal of 3 bases from V and 8 bases from J, the junction contained 9 bases not matched to a gene. The CDR3 sequence is 15 residues long. Germline V gives CDR1 ENHRY, CDR2 SYGVKD. V and J are TRBV10-3 and TRBJ2-3; 9 positions agree with TRBD2. This clonotype originated in a middle-aged man who had recovered from COVID-19. Sequenced material: peripheral blood. CDR3 nucleotides: TGTGCCATCAGTGAAATAGCGGGAGATAAGAGTACGCAGTATTTT. The encoded protein is CAISEIAGDKSTQYF.